The 29 T cell receptor beta chains below all came from one sample that was sequenced in a study of blood T cells in healthy people across ages. A second PCR, run for about 7 to 11 cycles, used a sample-barcoded 5' primer plus a J-beta primer mix. TCRdb reprocessed the 5' RACE reads via MiXCR and lists one record per CDR3 protein. This sample has hundreds of thousands of distinct CDR3 sequences; roughly 30% occur once, and the top ten carry around a sixth. The sequenced sample consisted of blood. These receptors were obtained from a woman aged 80 or over in good health.

This clonotype was recorded at least ten times. The chain employs TRBV5-1 and TRBJ2-7; D uncertain. In germline, CDR1 is SGHRS, CDR2 YFSETQ. The V end lost 3 bases, the J end lost 6 bases, and 13 bases lay between the germline ends. This CDR3 contains 13 residues. For the CDR3, the DNA is TGCGCCAGCAGCTCTGTAGGAAGGGTCGAGCAGTACTTC. Translated, it gives CASSSVGRVEQYF.

This clonotype has at least ten counts. V usage is TRBV5-6 and J usage is TRBJ2-5; D gene ambiguous. Germline V gene lookup returns CDR1 SGHDT and CDR2 YYEEEE. This CDR3 region has 13 residues. The ends were cut back, 2 bases at V and 5 bases at J, with 10 bases in the middle. DNA of the CDR3: TGTGCCAGCAGCTTAAGAAGTTCTGAGACCCAGTACTTC. Its translation: CASSLRSSETQYF.

V usage is TRBV7-3 and J usage is TRBJ2-3, with D perhaps given as TRBD1 or TRBD2 (7 bases each). This CDR3 has 19 residues. V was clipped by 7 bases and J by 2 bases, with 28 bases between them. Germline values: CDR1 SGHTA, CDR2 FQGTGA. The CDR3 sequence is CASTLVGGFRGTNTDTQYF. The CDR3 coding sequence is TGTGCCAGCACCTTGGTGGGGGGATTCAGGGGGACTAACACAGATACGCAGTATTTT.

This clonotype was counted many times. The chain is built from TRBV6-1 and TRBJ2-6; D not resolved. CDR3 length equals 15 residues. Trimming took off 7 bases at V and 0 bases at J, with 10 bases between the two ends. CDR1 and CDR2 from the germline V gene are MNHNS and SASEGT. CDR3 sequence: CASTDVSSGANVLTF. Written as DNA, the CDR3 is TGTGCCAGCACTGATGTAAGCTCTGGGGCCAACGTCCTGACTTTC.

This clonotype was recorded many times. The CDR3 nucleotides are TGTGCCAGCAGCCTCCAACCGGGACAGGGCTACGAGCAGTACTTC. This codes for CASSLQPGQGYEQYF. The gene calls are TRBV7-2 and TRBJ2-7, with 9 bases matching TRBD1. Trimming at V came to 5 bases and at J to 3 bases, leaving 8 bases not matched to a gene. The CDR3 loop spans 15 amino acids. The germline gives CDR1 SGHTA, CDR2 FQGNSA.

In its sample, this clonotype was seen many times. The chain couples TRBV15 to TRBJ2-5; D not certain. From germline, CDR1 is LNHNV and CDR2 YYDKDF (reference sequence). Trimming cost V 3 bases and J 1 base, with 6 bases left between them. The CDR3 runs 13 residues. CDR3 bases: TGTGCCACCAGCAGGGGAATCCAAGAGACCCAGTACTTC. Translating gives CATSRGIQETQYF.

This clonotype was observed once. At one boundary the junction diverges from the germline segment, which might be a read error. Written as DNA, the CDR3 is TGCAGCGTAGAAGGTTTACTCCAAGAGACCCAGTACTTC. It yields the protein CSVEGLLQETQYF. This chain uses TRBV29-1 with TRBJ2-5; D unresolved. Germline CDR1 SQVTM, CDR2 ANQGSEA. The CDR3 extends over 13 amino acids. The whole variable domain, filled in from reference TRBV29-1 and TRBJ2-5, reads SAVISQKPSRDICQRGTSLTIQCQVDSQVTMMFWYRQQPGQSLTLIATANQGSEATYESGFVIDKFPISRPNLTFSTLTVSNMSPEDSSIYLCSVEGLLQETQYFGPGTRLLVL.

In this sample, this clonotype turned up a few times. This may stem from a read error, because a much larger clone lies one nucleotide away. The CDR3 is CASSCSGSNTEAFF. DNA for the CDR3: TGTGCCAGCAGCTGCAGTGGGTCGAACACTGAAGCTTTCTTT. The V gene is TRBV5-6, the J gene TRBJ1-1; the D is unclear. V dropped 3 bases and J dropped 1 base, with 10 bases sitting between them. Germline V lookup: CDR1 SGHDT, CDR2 YYEEEE. This CDR3 comprises 14 residues.

The gene calls are TRBV6-2 or TRBV6-3 and TRBJ2-5, with D possibly TRBD2 on 6 matching bases. The DNA end favors TRBJ2-7, so the J call may be wrong. Germline CDR1 reads MNHEY; CDR2 reads SVGEGT. The CDR3 contains 14 residues. This CDR3 is CASKGEGRIYEQYF. In nucleotides, the CDR3 is TGTGCCAGCAAAGGTGAGGGGAGGATCTACGAGCAGTACTTC.

This clonotype occurred many times. The rearrangement links TRBV30 to TRBJ2-6, with 7 bases matching TRBD1. This CDR3 is 14 amino acids long. CDR1 and CDR2 from the germline V gene are GTSNPN and SVGIG (reference sequence). The ends lost 3 bases at V and 2 bases at J; junction bases unmatched: 1. In DNA, the CDR3 is TGTGCCTGGAGAAGGGGGCCTGGGGCCAACGTCCTGACTTTC. Translation gives CAWRRGPGANVLTF.

This clonotype was seen more than once but under ten times. The V gene is TRBV29-1, the J gene TRBJ1-3, with D unresolved. The CDR3 covers 11 residues. From germline, CDR1 is SQVTM and CDR2 ANQGSEA. Trimming took off 6 bases at V and 5 bases at J, with 8 bases between the two ends. In nucleotides, the CDR3 is TGCAGCGTGGCCCAGCGAAACACCATATATTTT. This codes for CSVAQRNTIYF. The full variable domain, completed using reference TRBV29-1 and TRBJ1-3, is SAVISQKPSRDICQRGTSLTIQCQVDSQVTMMFWYRQQPGQSLTLIATANQGSEATYESGFVIDKFPISRPNLTFSTLTVSNMSPEDSSIYLCSVAQRNTIYFGEGSWLTVV.

In this sample, this clonotype turned up a few times. A much larger clonotype is one base distant, so this may be a read error. V is TRBV20-1 and J is TRBJ2-1; a weak D match, TRBD2 (5 bases). CDR1 DFQATT and CDR2 SNEGSKA come from the germline V gene (reference sequence). The V gene lost 3 bases and the J gene lost 2 bases, with 11 bases spanning the gap. The CDR3 totals 14 residues. The CDR3 spells CSARRVSAYNEQFF. CDR3 nucleotides: TGCAGTGCTAGGAGGGTGTCGGCCTACAATGAGCAGTTCTTC.

This clonotype was recorded many times. This chain connects TRBV20-1 to TRBJ2-1, with TRBD1 matching 10 bases. After removal of 5 bases from V and 7 bases from J, the junction contained 8 bases not matched to a gene. Germline V CDR1 and CDR2: DFQATT, SNEGSKA (reference sequence). The CDR3 covers 14 residues. The CDR3 loop reads CSALDRGQGNEQFF. The CDR3 DNA follows: TGCAGTGCTTTAGACAGGGGGCAAGGTAATGAGCAGTTCTTC.

This clonotype was detected only a few times. A much more abundant neighbour one base away suggests this may be a read error. The chain has TRBV7-2 and TRBJ2-4; 11 bases are a match to TRBD1. The DNA end favors TRBJ2-7, so the J call may be wrong. The germline V gene has CDR1 SGHTA and CDR2 FQGNSA. This CDR3 has 15 residues. CDR3 nucleotide sequence: TGTGCCAGCAGCTTAGAAGGGACAGGGGGCTACGAGCAGTACTTC. It translates to CASSLEGTGGYEQYF.

This clonotype showed up just a few times. Possible read error: a much larger clone is one base away. This rearrangement joins TRBV9 to TRBJ2-7; D possibly matches TRBD1 or TRBD2 (5 bases each). Per germline, CDR1 SGDLS and CDR2 YYNGEE. The CDR3 is 13 residues long. Trimming took off 2 bases at V and 7 bases at J, with 13 bases between the two ends. The CDR3 coding sequence is TGTGCCAGCAGCGTCGGGGCCTACAATGAGCAGTACTTC. Residues: CASSVGAYNEQYF.

This clonotype was counted many times. The V call is TRBV5-1, the J call TRBJ2-3; 7 bases are shared with TRBD1. Per the germline V gene, CDR1 is SGHRS and CDR2 is YFSETQ. This CDR3 contains 14 residues. The trim removed 7 bases at V and 2 bases at J, leaving 7 bases unmatched. CDR3 sequence reads: CASRLGQNTDTQYF. CDR3 DNA sequence: TGCGCCAGCCGCCTGGGACAGAACACAGATACGCAGTATTTT.

In its sample, this clonotype was seen many times. This chain joins TRBV20-1 and TRBJ2-5, with TRBD1 matching 8 bases. There are 14 residues in the CDR3. In germline, CDR1 is DFQATT, CDR2 SNEGSKA (reference sequence). J lost 5 bases, V lost 6 bases, and 11 bases had no gene match. The CDR3 region is CSAKDRVGSETQYF. The DNA for the CDR3 is TGCAGTGCCAAGGACAGGGTAGGCTCGGAGACCCAGTACTTC.

V usage is TRBV10-3 and J usage is TRBJ1-1; 9 bases align to TRBD1. This CDR3 has 12 amino acids. Germline CDR1 reads ENHRY; CDR2 reads SYGVKD. Germline trimming cut 9 bases from V and 8 bases from J; bases unmatched to any gene: 7. The DNA for the CDR3 is TGTGCCATAAAACAGGGGGCTGGGGAAGCTTTCTTT. Amino acids: CAIKQGAGEAFF.

This clonotype came up a few times. The J gene is TRBJ1-5, the V gene TRBV6-1; weak D call: TRBD1 (5 bases). The germline CDR1 and CDR2 sequences are MNHNS and SASEGT. CDR3 length: 14 amino acids. V gave up 7 bases and J gave up 2 bases, with 12 bases separating them. CDR3 protein: CASTGGPGNQPQHF. Here the CDR3 DNA reads TGTGCCAGCACGGGGGGTCCCGGCAATCAGCCCCAGCATTTT.

A few counts support this clonotype. The chain joins TRBV7-9 to TRBJ1-2; no reliable D call. This CDR3 is built from 13 residues. Trimming took off 1 base at V and 6 bases at J, with 9 bases between the two ends. From germline, CDR1 is SEHNR and CDR2 FQNEAQ (reference sequence). CDR3: CASSLDNSDGYTF. The DNA of the CDR3 is TGTGCCAGCAGCTTAGACAACAGCGATGGCTACACCTTC.

This chain joins TRBV2 and TRBJ2-5; possibly TRBD2 for D (6 bases). Germline V gene data show CDR1 as SNHLY and CDR2 as FYNNEI. This CDR3 region has 12 residues. The V end lost 8 bases, the J end lost 11 bases, and 18 bases lay between the germline ends. The CDR3 DNA reads as TGTGCCAGCCGGTCTAGCGCTGGAGAGCAGTACTTC. This encodes CASRSSAGEQYF.

CDR3 region: CASTNHKPGGNQPQHF. Written as DNA, the CDR3 is TGTGCCAGTACTAACCACAAGCCTGGGGGCAATCAGCCCCAGCATTTT. The gene calls are TRBV19 and TRBJ1-5; D unresolved. The CDR3 totals 16 residues. V dropped 7 bases and J dropped 2 bases, with 18 bases sitting between them. Germline CDR1 reads LNHDA; CDR2 reads SQIVND (reference sequence).

This clonotype was detected ten times or more. The CDR3 spells CAWSPWGREQYF. CDR3 nucleotides: TGTGCCTGGAGTCCCTGGGGCCGCGAGCAGTACTTC. The chain uses TRBV30 and TRBJ2-7; D possibly corresponds to TRBD1 (5 bases). In germline, CDR1 is GTSNPN, CDR2 SVGIG (reference sequence). This CDR3 is 12 amino acids long. V lost 2 bases and J lost 6, with 11 bases in between. Combining the CDR3 with reference TRBV30 and TRBJ2-7 gives the whole variable domain SQTIHQWPATLVQPVGSPLSLECTVEGTSNPNLYWYRQAAGRGLQLLFYSVGIGQISSEVPQNLSASRPQDRQFILSSKKLLLSDSGFYLCAWSPWGREQYFGPGTRLTVT.

With respect to this clonotype: This may stem from a read error, because a much larger clone lies one nucleotide away. The chain uses TRBV20-1 and TRBJ1-2; possible D gene TRBD1, 5 bases. Germline lookup yields CDR1 DFQATT and CDR2 SNEGSKA (reference sequence). The CDR3 covers 13 residues. Deletions cut 6 bases from V and 7 bases from J, with 18 bases between. CDR3: CSAGNLGTCGYTF. DNA for the CDR3: TGCAGTGCGGGCAATTTGGGGACCTGTGGCTACACCTTC.

This clonotype was seen many times. This chain links TRBV6-1 with TRBJ2-3; no reliable D call. V was cut by 1 base and J by 4 bases, with 12 bases left in between. CDR1 MNHNS and CDR2 SASEGT come from the germline V gene. CDR3 length: 15 residues. CDR3 in amino acids: CASSEGVVSADTQYF. The DNA of the CDR3 is TGTGCCAGCAGTGAAGGTGTGGTCTCCGCAGATACGCAGTATTTT.

The chain has TRBV5-1 and TRBJ2-7; 10 positions agree with TRBD1. Unmatched junction bases numbered 6, after V lost 0 bases and J lost 6 bases. The CDR3 is 15 amino acids. Germline CDR1 and CDR2: SGHRS and YFSETQ. The CDR3 DNA is TGCGCCAGCAGCTTGGCCCCGGACAGGGGGTCCGAGCAGTACTTC. Amino acid sequence: CASSLAPDRGSEQYF.

This chain links TRBV4-3 with TRBJ1-3; D uncertain. Germline V lookup: CDR1 LGHNA, CDR2 YSLEER. This CDR3 has 18 amino acids. The germline V and J ends were trimmed by 1 base and 2 bases, with 18 bases remaining between them. The CDR3 nucleotides read TGCGCCAGCAGCCAAGCCTTTCATACTGCAGCTACTGGAAACACCATATATTTT. Protein: CASSQAFHTAATGNTIYF.

This clonotype has a count of ten or more. The rearrangement links TRBV30 to TRBJ2-3; TRBD2 might be the D (6 bases). There are 16 residues in the CDR3. CDR1 GTSNPN and CDR2 SVGIG come from the germline V gene (reference sequence). Trimming shortened V by 3 bases and J by 5 bases, and 21 bases separated the two germline ends. In DNA, the CDR3 is TGTGCCTGGAGAAGTCTGGCGGATCGGAGGGGAGATACGCAGTATTTT. It codes for CAWRSLADRRGDTQYF.

As for this clonotype: A much larger clone is a single base away; this may be a read error. The V call is TRBV28, the J call TRBJ1-2, with 7 positions matching TRBD1. Germline V CDR1 and CDR2: MDHEN, SYDVKM. The CDR3 loop spans 12 amino acids. The V gene end was trimmed by 7 bases and the J gene end by 13 bases; junction bases not matched to a gene: 12. The CDR3 sequence: CASTLQQGGRTF. For the CDR3, the DNA is TGTGCCAGCACCCTCCAGCAGGGGGGCCGCACCTTC.